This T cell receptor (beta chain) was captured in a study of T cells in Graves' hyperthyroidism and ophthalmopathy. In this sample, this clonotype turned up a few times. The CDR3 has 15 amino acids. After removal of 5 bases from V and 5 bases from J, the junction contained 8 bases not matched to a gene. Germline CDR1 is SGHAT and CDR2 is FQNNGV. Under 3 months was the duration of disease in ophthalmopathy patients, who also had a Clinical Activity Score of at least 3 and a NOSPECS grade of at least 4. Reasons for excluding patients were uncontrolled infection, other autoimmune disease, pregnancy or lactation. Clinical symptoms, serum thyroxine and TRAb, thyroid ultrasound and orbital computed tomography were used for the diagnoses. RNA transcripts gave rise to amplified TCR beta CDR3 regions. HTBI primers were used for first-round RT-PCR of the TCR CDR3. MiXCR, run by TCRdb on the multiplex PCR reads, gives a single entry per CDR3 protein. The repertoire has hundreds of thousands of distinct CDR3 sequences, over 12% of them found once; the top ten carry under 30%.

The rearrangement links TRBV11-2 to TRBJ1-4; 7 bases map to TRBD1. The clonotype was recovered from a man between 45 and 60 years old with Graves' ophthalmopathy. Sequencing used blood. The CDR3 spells CASSRTGTANEKLFF. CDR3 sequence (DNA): TGTGCCAGCAGCCGTACCGGGACAGCGAATGAAAAACTGTTTTTT.